The rows below give T cell receptor beta chains drawn from one sample of a study of T cell responses to AZD1222 COVID-19 vaccine. TCRdb's table, derived via immunoSEQ multiplex PCR, lists solely in-frame clones and lacks some. The data contain 100,000 to 120,000 clones, roughly 87% of them singletons. The sample was peripheral blood, taken on day 0 of AZD1222 vaccination. All receptors derive from an adult in good health. Each CDR3 is given with its conserved first and last residue. The order of the fields is V gene, J gene, D gene, clone size, CDR3 protein, CDR3 DNA. D genes are given only for firm matches. Not all rows give a size; the values are once, few, many and, for expanded clones, a class.

V gene: TRBV4-3; J gene: TRBJ1-4; D gene: -; clone size: -; CDR3 protein: CASSQVREKLFF; CDR3 DNA: TGCGCCAGCAGCCAAGTCCGAGAAAAACTGTTTTTT
V gene: TRBV7-2; J gene: TRBJ1-3; D gene: -; clone size: -; CDR3 protein: CASSLQRQRSGNTIYF; CDR3 DNA: TGTGCCAGCAGCTTACAACGGCAGCGCTCTGGAAACACCATATATTTT
V gene: TRBV7-2; J gene: TRBJ1-6; D gene: -; clone size: -; CDR3 protein: CASSLLRGGLGSPLHF; CDR3 DNA: TGTGCCAGCAGCCTCTTGCGCGGGGGGCTAGGCTCACCCCTCCACTTT
V gene: TRBV7-2; J gene: TRBJ1-1; D gene: TRBD1; clone size: -; CDR3 protein: CASSLDPGGFTEAFF; CDR3 DNA: TGTGCCAGCAGCTTAGATCCAGGGGGCTTCACTGAAGCTTTCTTT
V gene: TRBV11-3; J gene: TRBJ2-5; D gene: -; clone size: -; CDR3 protein: CASSFSGGETQYF; CDR3 DNA: TGTGCCAGCAGCTTTAGTGGCGGGGAGACCCAGTACTTC
V gene: TRBV13; J gene: TRBJ2-2; D gene: -; clone size: few; CDR3 protein: CASSTRHATGELFF; CDR3 DNA: TGTGCCAGCAGCACGAGGCACGCCACCGGGGAGCTGTTTTTT
V gene: TRBV7-9; J gene: TRBJ1-4; D gene: -; clone size: few; CDR3 protein: CASSLQGVGEKLFF; CDR3 DNA: TGTGCCAGCAGCTTACAAGGAGTGGGAGAAAAACTGTTTTTT
V gene: TRBV3-1/TRBV3-2; J gene: TRBJ2-1; D gene: -; clone size: -; CDR3 protein: CASSHNNYNEQFF; CDR3 DNA: TGTGCCAGCAGCCACAACAATTACAATGAGCAGTTCTTC
V gene: TRBV15; J gene: TRBJ1-2; D gene: -; clone size: -; CDR3 protein: CATSREGAQGYTF; CDR3 DNA: TGTGCCACCAGCAGAGAGGGGGCGCAGGGCTACACCTTC
V gene: TRBV18; J gene: TRBJ2-1; D gene: TRBD1; clone size: -; CDR3 protein: CASSSPRGRGLDNEQFF; CDR3 DNA: TGTGCCAGCTCATCTCCTCGGGGCAGGGGGCTTGACAATGAGCAGTTCTTC
V gene: TRBV4-3; J gene: TRBJ1-4; D gene: -; clone size: -; CDR3 protein: CASSHGDRQNEKLFF; CDR3 DNA: TGCGCCAGCAGCCATGGCGACAGGCAAAATGAAAAACTGTTTTTT
V gene: TRBV20-1; J gene: TRBJ1-2; D gene: TRBD1; clone size: -; CDR3 protein: CSASAGTGYGYTF; CDR3 DNA: TGCAGTGCTAGTGCCGGGACAGGGTACGGCTACACCTTC
V gene: TRBV10-2; J gene: TRBJ1-5; D gene: TRBD1; clone size: -; CDR3 protein: CASPGTGAGQPQHF; CDR3 DNA: TGCGCCAGTCCAGGGACAGGGGCCGGGCAGCCCCAGCATTTT
V gene: TRBV6-1; J gene: TRBJ1-5; D gene: TRBD1; clone size: -; CDR3 protein: CASSVQGAQHF; CDR3 DNA: TGTGCCAGCAGTGTTCAGGGGGCCCAGCATTTT
V gene: TRBV12-3/TRBV12-4; J gene: TRBJ1-2; D gene: -; clone size: -; CDR3 protein: CASSTGIYYGYTF; CDR3 DNA: TGTGCCAGCAGTACTGGGATTTACTATGGCTACACCTTC
V gene: TRBV12-3/TRBV12-4; J gene: TRBJ1-5; D gene: -; clone size: -; CDR3 protein: CASSLNGGEPQHF; CDR3 DNA: TGTGCCAGCAGTTTGAACGGTGGAGAACCCCAGCATTTT
V gene: TRBV11-2; J gene: TRBJ1-1; D gene: TRBD1; clone size: -; CDR3 protein: CASSLLTGTENTEAFF; CDR3 DNA: TGTGCCAGCAGCCTACTAACCGGGACAGAGAACACTGAAGCTTTCTTT
V gene: TRBV5-4; J gene: TRBJ1-4; D gene: TRBD1; clone size: -; CDR3 protein: CASSLGADRAAEKLFF; CDR3 DNA: TGTGCCAGCAGCTTGGGGGCCGACAGGGCGGCTGAAAAACTGTTTTTT